This TCR beta chain was identified in a study of chemoradiotherapy in HPV16-positive cancers. TCRdb's copy holds only in-frame clones and misses some; the assay was immunoSEQ multiplex PCR. Found here are tens of thousands of clones, around three quarters of them singletons; the top ten hold about 4.1%. On this clone: The antigen remains unidentified.

Per the germline V gene, CDR1 is SGHDT and CDR2 is YYEEEE. The CDR3 covers 13 residues. V was cut by 3 bases and J by 4 bases, with 8 bases left in between. Broader study findings: Non-HPV-specific T cells did not expand in tumors during treatment, whereas candidate HPV-specific clones and E7-related motifs did.

The origin of this receptor is a human donor with HPV-associated anogenital cancer. Sample: blood, taken from a patient who underwent chemoradiotherapy. This chain connects TRBV5-6 to TRBJ1-3; D possibly corresponds to TRBD1 (5 bases). CDR3 protein: CASSWDLGNTIYF. For the CDR3, the DNA is TGTGCCAGCAGCTGGGACCTAGGAAACACCATATATTTT.